The 32 T cell receptor beta chains below come from one sample, sequenced in a study of blood T cell repertoires in COVID-19. Assay: immunoSEQ multiplex PCR; the TCRdb copy retains only in-frame clones and omits some. The table records some 200,000 clones, over 75% of them present only once. The sequenced sample consisted of peripheral blood. Every receptor here comes from a man aged 40-49 years with active or convalescent COVID-19.

V usage is TRBV4-3 and J usage is TRBJ2-1, with D hard to call. The germline V gene has CDR1 LGHNA and CDR2 YSLEER. The CDR3 sequence is 13 residues long. V lost 0 bases and J lost 7, with 7 bases in between. Here the CDR3 DNA reads TGCGCCAGCAGCCAAGATCTTCGGAATGAGCAGTTCTTC. Translation gives CASSQDLRNEQFF.

This clone has a single count. V and J are TRBV19 and TRBJ1-6; 7 bases line up with TRBD1. The CDR3 runs 15 residues. CDR1 is LNHDA, CDR2 SQIVND, per germline (reference sequence). Germline trimming cut 4 bases from V and 6 bases from J; bases unmatched to any gene: 6. The DNA for the CDR3 is TGTGCCAGTAGTACTGGGACAGACTCTAATTCACCCCTCCACTTT. Encoded protein: CASSTGTDSNSPLHF.

The chain links TRBV18 to TRBJ1-1; the match to TRBD1 covers 8 bases. CDR1 and CDR2 from the germline V gene are KGHSH and LQKENI. V was clipped by 8 bases and J by 1 base; unmatched bases: 3. The CDR3 runs 13 residues. CDR3 nucleotide sequence: TGTGCCAGCCTTACAGGGGGGAACACTGAAGCTTTCTTT. Its translation is CASLTGGNTEAFF.

This clone was observed once. The V call is TRBV10-1, the J call TRBJ2-1; TRBD2 matches 8 bases. The CDR3 totals 13 residues. Germline V gives CDR1 WNHNN, CDR2 SYGVQD (reference sequence). The J segment lost 10 bases and the V segment lost 1 base, leaving 3 bases of the junction unmatched. CDR3 coding DNA: TGCGCCAGCAGTGAGTATAGCGGGAACGAGCAGTTCTTC. Residues: CASSEYSGNEQFF.

CDR3 sequence (DNA): TGTGCCAGCTCACCACAAGCCGCAGATACGCAGTATTTT. Translating gives CASSPQAADTQYF. The gene calls are TRBV18 and TRBJ2-3; D not resolved. Trimming took off 1 base at V and 4 bases at J, with 6 bases between the two ends. The CDR3 extends over 13 amino acids. The germline V gene has CDR1 KGHSH and CDR2 LQKENI.

The CDR3 region is CASRELRSSYNEQFF. CDR3 in DNA: TGTGCCAGCAGAGAACTTCGTAGCTCCTACAATGAGCAGTTCTTC. This rearrangement joins TRBV28 to TRBJ2-1, with D unclear. The germline V gene has CDR1 MDHEN and CDR2 SYDVKM. V was shortened by 6 bases and J by 0 bases, with 12 bases between the two germline ends. CDR3 length: 15 amino acids. Based on the CDR3 plus reference TRBV28 and TRBJ2-1, the full variable domain is DVKVTQSSRYLVKRTGEKVFLECVQDMDHENMFWYRQDPGLGLRLIYFSYDVKMKEKGDIPEGYSVSREKKERFSLILESASTNQTSMYLCASRELRSSYNEQFFGPGTRLTVL.

V usage is TRBV25-1 and J usage is TRBJ1-2; a possible D gene is TRBD1 (6 bases). The germline V and J ends were trimmed by 2 bases and 2 bases, with 6 bases remaining between them. Germline-derived CDR1 and CDR2 are MGHDK and SYGVNS. This CDR3 contains 13 residues. This CDR3 is CASSEGQNYGYTF. CDR3 sequence (DNA): TGTGCCAGCAGTGAAGGACAGAACTATGGCTACACCTTC.

The V gene is TRBV5-1, the J gene TRBJ1-3; TRBD1 matches 7 bases. CDR3 length: 14 residues. In germline, CDR1 is SGHRS, CDR2 YFSETQ. Losses at the gene ends were 4 bases for V and 5 bases for J; bases not matched to a gene: 6. The CDR3 DNA reads TGCGCCAGCAGCGCCGGGACAGCCCGAAACACCATATATTTT. This sequence encodes CASSAGTARNTIYF.

The J gene is TRBJ1-1, the V gene TRBV28; 10 bases fit TRBD1. The germline CDR1 and CDR2 sequences are MDHEN and SYDVKM. The CDR3 has 15 amino acids. V trimming: 5 bases; J trimming: 6 bases; junction bases outside the gene matches: 9. CDR3 sequence (DNA): TGTGCCAGCAGTCCACATGGACAGGGGGGTGCTGAAGCTTTCTTT. Translation: CASSPHGQGGAEAFF.

The chain uses TRBV5-6 and TRBJ1-1; TRBD1 agrees at 11 bases. The V gene end was trimmed by 2 bases and the J gene end by 5 bases; junction bases not matched to a gene: 11. Looked up from germline, CDR1 is SGHDT and CDR2 is YYEEEE. The CDR3 loop spans 17 amino acids. In nucleotides, the CDR3 is TGTGCCAGCAGCTTAACCGGGACAGGGGGAGGAGGAACTGAAGCTTTCTTT. Encoded protein: CASSLTGTGGGGTEAFF.

CDR3 in amino acids: CSVEDGQNYGYTF. Written as DNA, the CDR3 is TGCAGCGTTGAAGATGGACAGAACTATGGCTACACCTTC. This chain connects TRBV29-1 to TRBJ1-2; tentative D call: TRBD1 (6 bases). The CDR3 consists of 13 residues. Germline V lookup: CDR1 SQVTM, CDR2 ANQGSEA. V was cut by 0 bases and J by 2 bases, with 7 bases left in between.

This chain connects TRBV7-2 to TRBJ2-3, with D possibly matching TRBD2 (7 bases). This CDR3 spans 17 amino acids. Trimming shortened V by 5 bases and J by 0 bases, and 18 bases separated the two germline ends. The germline CDR1 and CDR2 sequences are SGHTA and FQGNSA. CDR3 protein: CASSPPRGGISTDTQYF. The CDR3 region has the DNA TGTGCCAGCAGCCCCCCGAGGGGGGGAATAAGCACAGATACGCAGTATTTT.

This sequence joins TRBV6-5 and TRBJ2-7, with D maybe TRBD1 (5 bases). From germline, CDR1 is MNHEY and CDR2 SVGAGI. The V gene lost 2 bases and the J gene lost 5 bases, with 16 bases spanning the gap. The CDR3 runs 15 residues. The CDR3: CASSYLSGRANEQYF. CDR3 nucleotide sequence: TGTGCCAGCAGTTACCTCTCGGGCAGGGCGAACGAGCAGTACTTC.

The chain joins TRBV2 to TRBJ1-2; TRBD1 matches at 7 bases. Trimming at V came to 7 bases and at J to 0 bases, leaving 5 bases not matched to a gene. CDR3 length: 14 amino acids. In germline, CDR1 is SNHLY, CDR2 FYNNEI. The CDR3 nucleotides are TGTGCCAGCACTAGGGACAGTTCTAACTATGGCTACACCTTC. Translation gives CASTRDSSNYGYTF.

This chain links TRBV19 with TRBJ1-3, with a tentative D call TRBD1 (5 bases). V lost 8 bases and J 3 bases, leaving 17 bases between the germline ends. The germline CDR1 and CDR2 sequences are LNHDA and SQIVND (reference sequence). CDR3 length equals 15 residues. CDR3 protein: CASLGRLGGGNTIYF. CDR3 coding DNA: TGTGCCAGTCTGGGTCGGCTGGGGGGTGGAAACACCATATATTTT.

This rearrangement joins TRBV7-8 to TRBJ2-3; TRBD1 agrees at 11 bases. This CDR3 is 18 amino acids long. With 2 bases clipped from V and 4 bases from J, the junction kept 11 bases outside the gene matches. Looked up from germline, CDR1 is SGHVS and CDR2 is FQNEAQ. The CDR3 protein is CASSLPNRDRGIADTQYF. DNA of the CDR3: TGTGCCAGCAGCTTACCGAACCGGGACAGGGGGATCGCAGATACGCAGTATTTT. The full variable domain, its missing parts supplied by reference TRBV7-8 and TRBJ2-3, is GAGVSQSPRYKVAKRGQDVALRCDPISGHVSLFWYQQALGQGPEFLTYFQNEAQLDKSGLPSDRFFAERPEGSVSTLKIQRTQQEDSAVYLCASSLPNRDRGIADTQYFGPGTRLTVL.

V gene TRBV19 combines with J gene TRBJ2-7; the D gene is possibly TRBD2 (5 bases). Between the trimmed V and J ends, which lost 4 bases and 4 bases, there was a span of 14 bases. Germline CDR1 reads LNHDA; CDR2 reads SQIVND (reference sequence). The CDR3 extends over 14 amino acids. CDR3: CASSNLYGEYEQYF. CDR3 DNA: TGTGCCAGTAGTAATCTGTACGGGGAATACGAGCAGTACTTC.

The J gene is TRBJ2-7, the V gene TRBV27; TRBD2 might be the D (7 bases). The germline V gene has CDR1 MNHEY and CDR2 SMNVEV (reference sequence). The CDR3 sequence is 14 residues long. The ends were cut back, 5 bases at V and 2 bases at J, with 13 bases in the middle. CDR3 sequence: CASSPGGLPYEQYF. CDR3 nucleotides: TGTGCCAGCAGTCCCGGGGGGCTTCCCTACGAGCAGTACTTC.

The V and J genes are TRBV2 and TRBJ2-2; 8 bases match TRBD1. The CDR3 consists of 15 residues. The germline gives CDR1 SNHLY, CDR2 FYNNEI. After removal of 2 bases from V and 4 bases from J, the junction contained 3 bases not matched to a gene. The CDR3 loop reads CASSETGGRTGELFF. In DNA form, the CDR3 reads TGTGCCAGCAGTGAAACAGGGGGTCGCACCGGGGAGCTGTTTTTT.

The J gene is TRBJ1-5, the V gene TRBV5-8; perhaps TRBD1 as D (5 bases). Germline V lookup: CDR1 SGHTS, CDR2 YDEGEE. V lost 5 bases and J lost 6, with 9 bases in between. The CDR3 extends over 12 amino acids. CDR3 DNA sequence: TGTGCCAGCAGTCCGGGGGGTCAGCCCCAGCATTTT. The encoded protein is CASSPGGQPQHF.

Only one count was recorded for this clone. J is TRBJ1-2 and V is TRBV6-6; D remains unclear. The V end was cut by 4 bases, the J end by 5 bases, with 5 bases between. CDR3 length: 11 residues. Germline CDR1 MNHNY, CDR2 SVGAGI (reference sequence). The CDR3 reads CASSSRYGYTF. CDR3 nucleotides: TGTGCCAGCAGTTCGAGATATGGCTACACCTTC.

This clone was picked up a small number of times. J is TRBJ2-2 and V is TRBV7-2; D is uncertain. The CDR3 length is 14 residues. With 3 bases removed from V and 1 base from J, the gap between germline ends came to 6 bases. CDR1 is SGHTA and CDR2 is FQGNSA in the germline V gene. The CDR3 reads CASSFNWNTGELFF. The CDR3 DNA follows: TGTGCCAGCAGCTTCAACTGGAACACCGGGGAGCTGTTTTTT.

J is TRBJ1-3 and V is TRBV11-2; D remains unclear. The CDR3 extends over 15 amino acids. V lost 3 bases and J 4 bases, leaving 13 bases between the germline ends. Germline CDR1 reads SGHAT; CDR2 reads FQNNGV. CDR3 in DNA: TGTGCCAGCAGCTTGGTTCGGACTCTGGGAAACACCATATATTTT. The encoded protein is CASSLVRTLGNTIYF.

This sequence joins TRBV6-4 and TRBJ2-3; the D gene is possibly TRBD1 (5 bases). Between the trimmed V and J ends, which lost 2 bases and 8 bases, there was a span of 20 bases. The CDR3 extends over 16 amino acids. Germline values: CDR1 MRHNA, CDR2 SNTAGT. CDR3 amino acids: CASSDPPTGAQGTQYF. CDR3 nucleotide sequence: TGTGCCAGCAGTGACCCCCCTACAGGCGCCCAGGGTACGCAGTATTTT.

This chain links TRBV19 with TRBJ2-5, with 11 nucleotides matching TRBD2. J gave up 2 bases and V 5 bases, and 4 bases lay outside the gene matches. Germline V gene data show CDR1 as LNHDA and CDR2 as SQIVND (reference sequence). This CDR3 is 15 amino acids long. The CDR3 protein is CASSLAGGGQETQYF. CDR3 coding DNA: TGTGCCAGTAGTCTAGCGGGGGGCGGACAAGAGACCCAGTACTTC.

This rearrangement joins TRBV7-8 to TRBJ1-6; possible D gene TRBD1, 6 bases. The germline V gene encodes CDR1 SGHVS and CDR2 FQNEAQ. Trimming shortened V by 6 bases and J by 0 bases, and 9 bases separated the two germline ends. CDR3 length: 15 amino acids. The CDR3 here is CASRSGVSYNSPLHF. The CDR3 DNA is TGTGCCAGCAGATCAGGGGTCTCCTATAATTCACCCCTCCACTTT.

This chain joins TRBV24-1 and TRBJ1-1; D ambiguous. Germline V gives CDR1 KGHDR, CDR2 SFDVKD. The V gene lost 8 bases and the J gene lost 2 bases, with 11 bases spanning the gap. This CDR3 spans 13 amino acids. The CDR3 is CATKVTINTEAFF. The CDR3 DNA sequence: TGTGCCACCAAAGTAACAATTAACACTGAAGCTTTCTTT.

V gene TRBV25-1 combines with J gene TRBJ2-3, with 12 bases matching TRBD2. The trim removed 6 bases at V and 7 bases at J, leaving 5 bases unmatched. Germline V gene data show CDR1 as MGHDK and CDR2 as SYGVNS. CDR3 length: 14 residues. The CDR3: CASSSGLAGHTQYF. In DNA form, the CDR3 reads TGTGCCAGCAGCTCGGGACTAGCGGGTCATACGCAGTATTTT.

V is TRBV2 and J is TRBJ1-6; D is perhaps TRBD1 (5 bases). The CDR3 runs to 14 residues. V was clipped by 7 bases and J by 7 bases, with 14 bases between them. Germline lookup yields CDR1 SNHLY and CDR2 FYNNEI. The CDR3 sequence: CASTQQVTNSPLHF. In DNA, the CDR3 is TGTGCCAGCACTCAACAGGTGACAAATTCACCCCTCCACTTT.

The chain combines TRBV11-1 with TRBJ1-2; D possibly corresponds to TRBD1 (6 bases). Between the trimmed V and J ends, which lost 7 bases and 6 bases, there was a span of 15 bases. CDR3 size: 13 residues. The germline V gene has CDR1 SGHAT and CDR2 FQDESV (reference sequence). The DNA for the CDR3 is TGTGCCAGCAACCGGGACACGGTCGATGGCTACACCTTC. It translates to CASNRDTVDGYTF. The full variable domain, its missing parts supplied by reference TRBV11-1 and TRBJ1-2, is EAEVAQSPRYKITEKSQAVAFWCDPISGHATLYWYRQILGQGPELLVQFQDESVVDDSQLPKDRFSAERLKGVDSTLKIQPAELGDSAMYLCASNRDTVDGYTFGSGTRLTVV.

This chain joins TRBV7-9 and TRBJ2-2; possible D gene TRBD2, 5 bases. CDR1 is SEHNR, CDR2 FQNEAQ, per germline (reference sequence). The CDR3 length is 13 residues. Between the trimmed V and J ends, which lost 7 bases and 5 bases, there was a span of 11 bases. The CDR3 reads CASNGEKTGELFF. The CDR3 DNA follows: TGTGCCAGCAACGGGGAGAAAACCGGGGAGCTGTTTTTT.

The chain has TRBV3-1 (or the pseudogene TRBV3-2) and TRBJ1-2; 7 bases are a match to TRBD1. Germline CDR1 and CDR2: LGHDT and YNNKEL (reference sequence). V dropped 5 bases and J dropped 7; count of bases not matched to a gene: 13. This CDR3 region has 15 residues. CDR3: CASSFNDRADGGYTF. The CDR3 DNA follows: TGTGCCAGCAGCTTTAACGACAGGGCGGACGGTGGCTACACCTTC.